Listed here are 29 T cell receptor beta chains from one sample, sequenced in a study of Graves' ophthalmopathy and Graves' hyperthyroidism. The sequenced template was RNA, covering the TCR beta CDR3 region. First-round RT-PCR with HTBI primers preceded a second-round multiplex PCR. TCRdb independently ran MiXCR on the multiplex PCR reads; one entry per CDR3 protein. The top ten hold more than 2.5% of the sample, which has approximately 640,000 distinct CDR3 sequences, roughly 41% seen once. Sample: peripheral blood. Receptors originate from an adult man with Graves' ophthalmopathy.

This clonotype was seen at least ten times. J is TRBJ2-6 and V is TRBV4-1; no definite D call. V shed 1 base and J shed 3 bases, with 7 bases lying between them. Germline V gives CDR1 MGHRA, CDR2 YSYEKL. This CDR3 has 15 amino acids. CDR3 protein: CASSQGVVGANVLTF. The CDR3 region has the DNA TGCGCCAGCAGCCAAGGAGTGGTTGGGGCCAACGTCCTGACTTTC.

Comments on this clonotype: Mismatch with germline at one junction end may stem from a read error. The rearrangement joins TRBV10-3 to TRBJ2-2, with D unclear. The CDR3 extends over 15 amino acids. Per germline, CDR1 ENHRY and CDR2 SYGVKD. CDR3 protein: CASSYSSQVNGELFF. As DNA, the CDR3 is TGTGCCAGCAGTTACTCGAGTCAGGTGAACGGGGAGCTGTTTTTT.

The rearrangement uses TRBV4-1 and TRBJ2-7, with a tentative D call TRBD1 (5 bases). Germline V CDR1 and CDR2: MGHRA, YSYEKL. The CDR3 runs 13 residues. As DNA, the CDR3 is TGTGCCAGCAGAGTACAGGACGGCTACGAGCAGTACGTC. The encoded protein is CASRVQDGYEQYV.

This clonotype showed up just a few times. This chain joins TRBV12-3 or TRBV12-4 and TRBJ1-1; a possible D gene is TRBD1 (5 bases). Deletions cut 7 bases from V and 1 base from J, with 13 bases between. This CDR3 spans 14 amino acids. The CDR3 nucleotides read TGTGCCAGCAATCTGGGGACGGAGAACACTGAAGCTTTCTTT. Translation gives CASNLGTENTEAFF.

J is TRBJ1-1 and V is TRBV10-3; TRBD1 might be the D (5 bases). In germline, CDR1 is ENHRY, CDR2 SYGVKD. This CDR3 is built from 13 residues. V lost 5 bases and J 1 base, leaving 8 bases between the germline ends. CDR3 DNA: TGTGCCATCAGTCCCACAGGGAACACTGAAGCTTTCTTT. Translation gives CAISPTGNTEAFF.

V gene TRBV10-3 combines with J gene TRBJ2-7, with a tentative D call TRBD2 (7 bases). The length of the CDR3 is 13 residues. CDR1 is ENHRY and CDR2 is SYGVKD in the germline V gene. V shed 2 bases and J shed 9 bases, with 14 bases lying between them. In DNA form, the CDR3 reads TGTGCCATCAGTGAGCCGGGGGAGGGGGTGCAGTACTTC. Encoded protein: CAISEPGEGVQYF.

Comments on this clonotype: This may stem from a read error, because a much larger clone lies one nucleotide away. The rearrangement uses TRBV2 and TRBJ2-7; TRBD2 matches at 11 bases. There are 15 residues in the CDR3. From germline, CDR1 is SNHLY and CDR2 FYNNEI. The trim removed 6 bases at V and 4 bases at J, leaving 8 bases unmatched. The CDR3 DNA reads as TGTGCCAGCAGAAGAATAGCGGGAGGGCTTTACGAGCAGTACGTC. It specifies CASRRIAGGLYEQYV.

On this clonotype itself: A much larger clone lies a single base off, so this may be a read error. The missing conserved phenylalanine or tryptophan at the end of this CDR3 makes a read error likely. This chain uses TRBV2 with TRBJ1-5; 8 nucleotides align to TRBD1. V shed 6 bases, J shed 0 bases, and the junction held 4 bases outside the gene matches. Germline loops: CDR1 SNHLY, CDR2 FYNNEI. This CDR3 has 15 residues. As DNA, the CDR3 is TGTGCCAGCAGCTCGACAGGGGATAGCAATCAGCCCCAGCATGTT. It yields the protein CASSSTGDSNQPQHV.

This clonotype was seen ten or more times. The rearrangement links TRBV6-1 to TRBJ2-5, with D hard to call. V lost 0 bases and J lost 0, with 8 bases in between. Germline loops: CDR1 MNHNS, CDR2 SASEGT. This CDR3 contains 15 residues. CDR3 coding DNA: TGTGCCAGCAGTGAAGCTGCCGGGCACCAAGAGACCCAGTACTTC. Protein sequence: CASSEAAGHQETQYF.

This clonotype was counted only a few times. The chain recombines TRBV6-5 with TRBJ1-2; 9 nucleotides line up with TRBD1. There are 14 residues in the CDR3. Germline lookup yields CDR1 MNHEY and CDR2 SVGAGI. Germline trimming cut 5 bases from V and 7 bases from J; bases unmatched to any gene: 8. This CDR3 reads CASSKPNRGLGYTF. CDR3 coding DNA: TGTGCCAGCAGTAAACCAAACAGGGGGCTTGGCTACACCTTC.

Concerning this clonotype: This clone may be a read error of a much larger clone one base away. CDR3 sequence reads: CASSSQGLAGGEQHF. The CDR3, as DNA: TGTGCCAGCAGCTCGCAGGGACTAGCGGGAGGAGAGCAGCACTTC. The J gene is TRBJ2-7, the V gene TRBV7-2, with 15 bases matching TRBD2. The CDR3 runs 15 residues. Germline V gene data show CDR1 as SGHTA and CDR2 as FQGNSA. Supplemented by reference TRBV7-2 and TRBJ2-7, the full variable domain reads GAGVSQSPSNKVTEKGKDVELRCDPISGHTALYWYRQSLGQGLEFLIYFQGNSAPDKSGLPSDRFSAERTGGSVSTLTIQRTQQEDSAVYLCASSSQGLAGGEQHFGPGTRLTVT.

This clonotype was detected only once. CDR3: CSARLAGDPSGANVLTF. CDR3 coding DNA: TGCAGTGCTAGACTAGCGGGGGACCCCTCTGGGGCCAACGTCCTGACTTTC. The chain recombines TRBV20-1 with TRBJ2-6; 10 positions agree with TRBD2. This CDR3 is 17 amino acids long. The germline V gene has CDR1 DFQATT and CDR2 SNEGSKA (reference sequence). Trimming at V came to 2 bases and at J to 0 bases, leaving 4 bases not matched to a gene.

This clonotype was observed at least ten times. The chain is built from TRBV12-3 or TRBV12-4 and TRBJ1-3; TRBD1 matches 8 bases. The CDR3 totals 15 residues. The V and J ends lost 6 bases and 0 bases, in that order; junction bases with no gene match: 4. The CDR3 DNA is TGTGCCAGCAGACAAACAGGGGGCTCTGGAAACACCATATATTTT. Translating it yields CASRQTGGSGNTIYF.

The CDR3 nucleotides read TGTGCCAGCAGCATAAAAGACGGGCAAGAGACCCAGTACTTC. Protein sequence: CASSIKDGQETQYF. J is TRBJ2-5 and V is TRBV9; no clear D. The V end was cut by 4 bases, the J end by 2 bases, with 12 bases between. This CDR3 region has 14 residues. Germline V gene sequence: CDR1 SGDLS, CDR2 YYNGEE.

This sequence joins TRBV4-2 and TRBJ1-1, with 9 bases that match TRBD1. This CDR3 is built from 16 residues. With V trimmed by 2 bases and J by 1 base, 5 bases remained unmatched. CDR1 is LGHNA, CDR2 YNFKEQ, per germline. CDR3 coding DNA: TGTGCCAGCAGCCAACTCACGGGACAGGGGAACACTGAAGCTTTCTTT. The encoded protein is CASSQLTGQGNTEAFF.

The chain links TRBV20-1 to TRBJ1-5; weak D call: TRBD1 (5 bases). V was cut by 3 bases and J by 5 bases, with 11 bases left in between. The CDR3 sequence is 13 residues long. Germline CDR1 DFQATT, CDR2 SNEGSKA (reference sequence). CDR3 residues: CSASGCRDQPQHF. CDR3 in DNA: TGCAGTGCTAGTGGATGCAGGGATCAGCCCCAGCATTTT.

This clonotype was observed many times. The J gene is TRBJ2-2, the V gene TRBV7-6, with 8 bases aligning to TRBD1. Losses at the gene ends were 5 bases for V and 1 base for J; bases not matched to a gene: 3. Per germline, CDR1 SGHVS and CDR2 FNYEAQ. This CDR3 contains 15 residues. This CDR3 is CASSLQGENTGELFF. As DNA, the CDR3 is TGTGCCAGCAGCCTACAGGGGGAGAACACCGGGGAGCTGTTTTTT.

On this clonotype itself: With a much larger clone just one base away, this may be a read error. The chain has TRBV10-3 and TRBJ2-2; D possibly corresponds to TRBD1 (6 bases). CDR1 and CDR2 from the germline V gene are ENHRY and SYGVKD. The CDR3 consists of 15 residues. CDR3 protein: CASSGGQGNTGELLF. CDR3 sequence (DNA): TGTGCCAGCAGTGGCGGGCAGGGGAACACCGGGGAGCTGCTTTTT.

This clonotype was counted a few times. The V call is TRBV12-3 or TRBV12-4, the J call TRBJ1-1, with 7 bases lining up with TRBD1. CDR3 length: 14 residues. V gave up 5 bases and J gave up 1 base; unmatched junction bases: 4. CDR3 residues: CASSTRTGNTEAFF. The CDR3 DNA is TGTGCCAGCAGTACCCGGACAGGGAACACTGAAGCTTTCTTT.

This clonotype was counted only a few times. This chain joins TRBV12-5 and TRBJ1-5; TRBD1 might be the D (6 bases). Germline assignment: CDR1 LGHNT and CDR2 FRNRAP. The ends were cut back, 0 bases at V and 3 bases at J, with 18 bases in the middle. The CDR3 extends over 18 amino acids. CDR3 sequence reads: CASGLVHFSRGANQPQHF. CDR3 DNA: TGTGCTAGTGGTTTGGTACATTTCAGCAGGGGTGCCAATCAGCCCCAGCATTTT.

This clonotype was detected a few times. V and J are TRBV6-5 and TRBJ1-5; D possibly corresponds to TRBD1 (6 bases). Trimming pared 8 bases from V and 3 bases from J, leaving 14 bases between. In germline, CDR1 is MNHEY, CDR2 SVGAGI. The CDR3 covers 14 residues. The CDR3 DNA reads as TGTGCCAGCGGGAAGGACAGCTACAATCAGCCCCAGCATTTT. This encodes CASGKDSYNQPQHF.

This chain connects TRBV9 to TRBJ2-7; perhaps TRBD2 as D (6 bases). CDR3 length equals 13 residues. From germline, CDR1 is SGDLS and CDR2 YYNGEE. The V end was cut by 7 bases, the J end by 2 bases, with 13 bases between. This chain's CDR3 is CASSPAGTYEQYF. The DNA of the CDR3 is TGTGCCAGCTCACCCGCGGGGACCTACGAGCAGTACTTC.

The CDR3 nucleotides are TGTGCCAGCAAGCGTAGTACTAGCGGGGCGAACACCGGGGAGCTGTTTTTT. It yields the protein CASKRSTSGANTGELFF. The chain links TRBV6-4 to TRBJ2-2; 10 nucleotides line up with TRBD2. Germline CDR1 reads MRHNA; CDR2 reads SNTAGT. With 7 bases clipped from V and 0 bases from J, the junction kept 8 bases outside the gene matches. CDR3 length equals 17 residues.

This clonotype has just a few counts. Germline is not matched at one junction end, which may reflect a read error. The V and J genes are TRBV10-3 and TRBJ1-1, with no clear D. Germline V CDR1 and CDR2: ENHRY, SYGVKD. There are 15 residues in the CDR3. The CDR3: CASSEVLQANTEAFF. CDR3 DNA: TGTGCCAGCAGTGAAGTTCTGCAGGCGAACACTGAAGCTTTCTTT.

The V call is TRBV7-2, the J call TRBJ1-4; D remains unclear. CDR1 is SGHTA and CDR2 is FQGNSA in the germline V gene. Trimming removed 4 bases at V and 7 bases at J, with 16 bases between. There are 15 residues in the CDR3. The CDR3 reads CASSYLRHLGEKLFF. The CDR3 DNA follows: TGTGCCAGCAGCTACCTACGACATCTCGGTGAAAAACTGTTTTTT.

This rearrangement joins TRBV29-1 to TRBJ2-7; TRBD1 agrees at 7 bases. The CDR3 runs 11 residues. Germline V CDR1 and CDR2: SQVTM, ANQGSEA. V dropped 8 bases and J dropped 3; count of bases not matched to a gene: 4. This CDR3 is CSSRQGYEQYF. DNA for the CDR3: TGCAGCAGTCGACAGGGCTACGAGCAGTACTTC.

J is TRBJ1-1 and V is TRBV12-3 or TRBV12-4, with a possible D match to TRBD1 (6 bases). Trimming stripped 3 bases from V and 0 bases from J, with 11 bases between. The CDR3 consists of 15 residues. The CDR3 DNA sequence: TGTGCCAGCAGTTTGCGGGGGCCAATGAACACTGAAGCTTTCTTT. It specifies CASSLRGPMNTEAFF.

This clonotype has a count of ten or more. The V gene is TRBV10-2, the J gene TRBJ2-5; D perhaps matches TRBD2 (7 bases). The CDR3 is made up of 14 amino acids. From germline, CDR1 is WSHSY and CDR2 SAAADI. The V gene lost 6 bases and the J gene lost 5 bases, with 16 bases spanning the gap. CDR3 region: CASRASGGVETQYF. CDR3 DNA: TGCGCCAGCAGAGCGTCGGGGGGCGTGGAGACCCAGTACTTC.

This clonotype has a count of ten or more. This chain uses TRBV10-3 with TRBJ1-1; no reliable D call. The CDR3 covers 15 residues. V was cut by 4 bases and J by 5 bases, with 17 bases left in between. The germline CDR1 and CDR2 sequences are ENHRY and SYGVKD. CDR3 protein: CAISAIHNQWTEAFF. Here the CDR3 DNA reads TGTGCCATCAGTGCTATACATAACCAGTGGACTGAAGCTTTCTTT.